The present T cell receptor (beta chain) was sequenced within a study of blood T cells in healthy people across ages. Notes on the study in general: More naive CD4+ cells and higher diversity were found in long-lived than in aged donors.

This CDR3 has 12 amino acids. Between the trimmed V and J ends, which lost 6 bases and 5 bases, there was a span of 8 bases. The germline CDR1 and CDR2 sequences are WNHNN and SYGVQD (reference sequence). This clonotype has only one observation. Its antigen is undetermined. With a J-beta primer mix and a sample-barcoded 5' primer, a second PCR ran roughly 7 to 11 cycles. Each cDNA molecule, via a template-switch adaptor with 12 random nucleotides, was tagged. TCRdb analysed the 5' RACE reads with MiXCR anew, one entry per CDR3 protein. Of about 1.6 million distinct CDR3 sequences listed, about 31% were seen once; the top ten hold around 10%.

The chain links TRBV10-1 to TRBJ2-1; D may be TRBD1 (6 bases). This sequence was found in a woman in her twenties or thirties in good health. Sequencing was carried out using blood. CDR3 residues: CASRDSHNEQFF. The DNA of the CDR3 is TGCGCCAGCAGGGACAGTCACAATGAGCAGTTCTTC.